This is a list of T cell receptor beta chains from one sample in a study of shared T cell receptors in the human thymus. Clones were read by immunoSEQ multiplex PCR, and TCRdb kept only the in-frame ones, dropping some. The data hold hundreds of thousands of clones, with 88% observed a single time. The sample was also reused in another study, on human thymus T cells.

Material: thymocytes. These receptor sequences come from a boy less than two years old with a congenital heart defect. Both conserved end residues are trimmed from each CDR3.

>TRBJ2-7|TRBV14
ASSQDFLGTSAYEQY
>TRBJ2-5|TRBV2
ASSEGTSGLQETQY
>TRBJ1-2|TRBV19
ASSTIWGRSHYGYT
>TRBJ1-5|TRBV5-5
ASSLGEVGNQPQH
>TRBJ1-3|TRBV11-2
ASSPEDRAYSGNTIY
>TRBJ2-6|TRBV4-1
ASSPGQGEGAGANVLT
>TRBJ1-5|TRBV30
AWSDWRGNQPQH
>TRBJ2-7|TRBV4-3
ASSQAKDGPTYEQY
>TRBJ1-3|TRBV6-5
ASSYNSSGNTIY
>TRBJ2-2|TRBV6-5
ASSPGRRPTGELF
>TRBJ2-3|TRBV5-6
ASSLRSPVTDTQY
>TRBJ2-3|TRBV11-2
ASSLVAGGPDTQY
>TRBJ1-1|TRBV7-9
ASSLDRGGDTEAF
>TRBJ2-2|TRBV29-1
SVEVPMAEENTGELF
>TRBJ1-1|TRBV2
ASSEVVRVTEAF
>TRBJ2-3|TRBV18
ASSRSGSRFADTQY
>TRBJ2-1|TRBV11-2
ASSVGQGGYNEQF
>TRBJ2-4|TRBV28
ASSLPYGGSIAKNIQY
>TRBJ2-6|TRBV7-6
ASSLEGRLFPGANVLT
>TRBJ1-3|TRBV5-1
ASTEEGSKISGNTIY
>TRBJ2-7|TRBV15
ATSRDPQEQY
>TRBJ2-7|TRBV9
ASSGPGSQSYEQY
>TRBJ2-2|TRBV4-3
ASSKGRRRDTGELF
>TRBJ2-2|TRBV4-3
ASSQDGLHTGELF
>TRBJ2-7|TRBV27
ASKAGDEQY
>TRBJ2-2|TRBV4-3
ASSQRTSVTGELF
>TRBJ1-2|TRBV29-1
SVGERGAIHGYT
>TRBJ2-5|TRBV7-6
ASSSGGTQY
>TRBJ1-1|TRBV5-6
ASSLDRGHTEAF
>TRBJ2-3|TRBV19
ASSLWTGGTDTQY
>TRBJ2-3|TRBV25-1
ASRGAFSTDTQY
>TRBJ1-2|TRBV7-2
ASSPPPPTGGKNYGYT
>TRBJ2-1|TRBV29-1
SVVSGINEQF
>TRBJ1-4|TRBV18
ASSPHEVGTGPLATNEKLF
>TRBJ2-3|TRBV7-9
ASSPPASGTKDTDTQY
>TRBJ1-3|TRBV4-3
ASSQDLTIGNTIY
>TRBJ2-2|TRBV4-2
ASSQGTSGRPNTGELF
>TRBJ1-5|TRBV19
ASTPQDLSNQPQH
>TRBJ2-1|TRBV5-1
ASSARTAPEQF
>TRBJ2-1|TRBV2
ASSGPGLPIYNEQF
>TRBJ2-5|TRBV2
ASSSRGRVETQY
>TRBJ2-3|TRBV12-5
ASGLVPRDGSTDTQY